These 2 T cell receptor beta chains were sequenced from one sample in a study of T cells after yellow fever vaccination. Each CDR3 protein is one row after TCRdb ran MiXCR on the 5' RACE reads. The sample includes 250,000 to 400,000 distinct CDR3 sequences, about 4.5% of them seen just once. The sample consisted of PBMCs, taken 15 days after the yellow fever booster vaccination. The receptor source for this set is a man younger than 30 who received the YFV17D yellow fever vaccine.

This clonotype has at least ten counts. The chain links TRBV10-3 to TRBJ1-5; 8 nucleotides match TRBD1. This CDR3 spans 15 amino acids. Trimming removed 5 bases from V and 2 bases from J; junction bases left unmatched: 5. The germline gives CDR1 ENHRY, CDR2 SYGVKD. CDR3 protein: CAISTGGNGNQPQHF. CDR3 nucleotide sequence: TGTGCCATCAGTACAGGGGGAAATGGCAATCAGCCCCAGCATTTT.

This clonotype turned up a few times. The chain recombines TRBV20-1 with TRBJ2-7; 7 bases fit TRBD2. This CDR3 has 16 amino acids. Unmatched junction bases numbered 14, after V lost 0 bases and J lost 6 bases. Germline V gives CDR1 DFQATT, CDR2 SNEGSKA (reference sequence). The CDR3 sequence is CSAREGMGLPGLEQYF. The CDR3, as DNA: TGCAGTGCTAGAGAAGGGATGGGACTACCCGGGCTCGAGCAGTACTTC.